This T cell receptor (beta chain) appears in the sequencing data of a study of blood T cells in healthy people across ages. On this clonotype itself: The antigen is not known.

Healthy Caucasian individuals from Russia aged 6 to 90 served as donors. The study's findings and limits: Investigators treated diversity estimates from one million T cells as underestimates.

A sample-barcoded 5' primer and a J-beta primer mix were used in a second PCR of about 6 to 11 cycles. Each CDR3 protein gets one entry after TCRdb re-called the 5' RACE reads with MiXCR. The table includes 1.5 million to 2 million distinct CDR3 sequences, 28% detected once. The germline CDR1 and CDR2 sequences are MGHRA and YSYEKL. J was trimmed by 4 bases and V by 0 bases; bases with no gene match: 3. The CDR3 loop spans 15 amino acids. V is TRBV4-1 and J is TRBJ2-7; TRBD2 agrees at 10 bases. The sequence came from a woman in her 30s in good health. Sample: blood. The CDR3 protein is CASSQDWTSGYEQYF. The CDR3 region has the DNA TGCGCCAGCAGCCAAGATTGGACTAGCGGTTACGAGCAGTACTTC.